The entry below gives a single T cell receptor beta chain sequence along with its context. The entry originates in a study of blood T cell repertoires in COVID-19. Study-level background: The United States, Italy and Spain were the sources of the acute and convalescent COVID-19 samples. T cells, B-cell-depleted T cells, or PBMCs supplied cDNA or gDNA.

This CDR3 is built from 16 residues. The junction had 10 bases not matched to a gene; V was cut back by 2 bases and J by 6 bases. Germline values: CDR1 SGHTA, CDR2 FQGNSA. Study processing details: How many nucleated cells were present was estimated from reference gene primer amplification. Method: immunoSEQ multiplex PCR; TCRdb's copy keeps in-frame clones and lacks some. That table is the source of V, J and clone size, and D and trimming were worked out from the DNA. This sample has 100,000 to 150,000 clones, with roughly four fifths found just once. Seattle enrolled patients during active infection and tracked them longitudinally.

Sequencing was performed on peripheral blood. This chain links TRBV7-2 with TRBJ2-3, with 8 positions matching TRBD2. This receptor was obtained from a man younger than 45 with COVID-19, enrolled during active disease. CDR3 sequence reads: CASSLTSGGPRDTQYF. DNA of the CDR3: TGTGCCAGCAGCTTAACGAGCGGGGGCCCTCGGGATACGCAGTATTTT.